The 21 T cell receptor beta chains below were found in one sample sequenced in a study of regulatory T cells in long-lasting Graves disease. Time point defined: newly diagnosed GD, antithyroid drugs for less than 3 months. From RNA extracted from PBMCs, the TCR library was made. Sequencing libraries for TCR beta were prepared with iRepertoire HTBI primers and Arm-PCR of CDR3 regions. In TCRdb, the multiplex PCR reads were re-called with MiXCR into one record per CDR3 protein. The profile shows about 470,000 distinct CDR3 sequences, 15% to 20% of them singletons. These records were also assigned to another study, of T cells in Graves' hyperthyroidism and ophthalmopathy.

Source: peripheral blood mononuclear cells (PBMCs), taken at new diagnosis, from a patient treated with antithyroid drugs. Receptors were obtained from a man aged 35 to 55 with Graves disease.

This clonotype has just a few counts. The chain has TRBV10-3 and TRBJ2-2, with no clear D. V was pared by 7 bases and J by 3 bases, with 9 bases between. Germline values: CDR1 ENHRY, CDR2 SYGVKD. The CDR3 contains 13 residues. The CDR3 region is CAINNGYTGELFF. The CDR3, as DNA: TGTGCCATCAATAACGGATACACCGGGGAGCTGTTTTTT.

This clonotype appeared many times. The rearrangement links TRBV6-2 or TRBV6-3 to TRBJ2-2; TRBD2 matches 8 bases. The V and J ends lost 5 bases and 5 bases, in that order; junction bases with no gene match: 7. The CDR3 is made up of 15 amino acids. Germline CDR1 MNHEY, CDR2 SVGEGT. The CDR3 here is CASSEVVAGTGELFF. Here the CDR3 DNA reads TGTGCCAGCAGTGAAGTTGTAGCGGGAACCGGGGAGCTGTTTTTT.

In this sample, this clonotype turned up many times. V is TRBV12-3 or TRBV12-4 and J is TRBJ2-5; D tentatively reads TRBD1 or TRBD2 (6 bases each). This CDR3 is 15 amino acids long. Trimming stripped 2 bases from V and 4 bases from J, with 14 bases between. In DNA, the CDR3 is TGTGCCAGCAGTTTATTGAGGGGGGCACGAGAGACCCAGTACTTC. Translating it yields CASSLLRGARETQYF.

There are many counts of this clonotype. The chain is built from TRBV2 and TRBJ1-1; perhaps TRBD1 as D (6 bases). The CDR3 covers 14 residues. The V end lost 6 bases, the J end lost 3 bases, and 14 bases lay between the germline ends. Germline loops: CDR1 SNHLY, CDR2 FYNNEI. The CDR3 sequence: CASSPIYRDTEAFF. CDR3 sequence (DNA): TGTGCCAGCAGCCCTATCTACAGGGACACTGAAGCTTTCTTT.

Many counts were recorded for this clonotype. In DNA form, the CDR3 reads TGTGCCTGGAGTGTGAGTGACACCGGGGAGCTGTTTTTT. It is translated as CAWSVSDTGELFF. The chain uses TRBV30 and TRBJ2-2; D gene ambiguous. Between the trimmed V and J ends, which lost 0 bases and 3 bases, there was a span of 5 bases. The CDR3 spans 13 residues. From germline, CDR1 is GTSNPN and CDR2 SVGIG (reference sequence).

This clonotype was recorded many times. The rearrangement links TRBV27 to TRBJ1-1, with 9 bases aligning to TRBD1. Germline CDR1 is MNHEY and CDR2 is SMNVEV (reference sequence). Trimming cost V 2 bases and J 3 bases; bases outside gene matches: 7. This CDR3 spans 16 amino acids. The CDR3 DNA follows: TGTGCCAGCAGTTTAACAACAGGGGGCGGTTACACTGAAGCTTTCTTT. This encodes CASSLTTGGGYTEAFF.

This clonotype was seen only a few times. The chain uses TRBV6-1 and TRBJ2-2; 10 bases map to TRBD2. The germline V gene has CDR1 MNHNS and CDR2 SASEGT. The ends lost 4 bases at V and 6 bases at J; junction bases unmatched: 8. CDR3 length equals 16 residues. The CDR3 protein is CASSALSGRAAGELFF. DNA of the CDR3: TGTGCCAGCAGTGCCCTAAGCGGGAGGGCAGCCGGGGAGCTGTTTTTT.

This clonotype showed up many times. The chain employs TRBV12-3 or TRBV12-4 and TRBJ2-1; 8 positions agree with TRBD1. The length of the CDR3 is 14 residues. Germline trimming cut 5 bases from V and 7 bases from J; bases unmatched to any gene: 7. In DNA form, the CDR3 reads TGTGCCAGCAGTAAGGACAGGGTGGGTAATGAGCAGTTCTTC. Encoded protein: CASSKDRVGNEQFF.

This clonotype came up a few times. CDR3 sequence: CASSFQTGAVSETQYF. The DNA for the CDR3 is TGCGCCAGCAGCTTCCAGACAGGGGCCGTCTCGGAGACCCAGTACTTC. The chain carries TRBV5-1 and TRBJ2-5; 8 positions agree with TRBD1. The CDR3 covers 16 residues. Germline V gives CDR1 SGHRS, CDR2 YFSETQ. Germline trimming cut 2 bases from V and 5 bases from J; bases unmatched to any gene: 11.

The chain combines TRBV7-9 with TRBJ2-7; 9 bases match TRBD2. V dropped 3 bases and J dropped 7; count of bases not matched to a gene: 7. This CDR3 is 14 amino acids long. Germline V gene lookup returns CDR1 SEHNR and CDR2 FQNEAQ (reference sequence). This CDR3 reads CASSFATSGGEQYF. CDR3 in DNA: TGTGCCAGCAGCTTTGCGACTAGCGGAGGGGAGCAGTACTTC.

This chain connects TRBV28 to TRBJ1-2; TRBD1 matches 8 bases. CDR1 and CDR2 (germline): MDHEN, SYDVKM. The CDR3 is 17 amino acids. V was pared by 4 bases and J by 7 bases, with 17 bases of the junction left unmatched. In nucleotides, the CDR3 is TGTGCCAGCAGTTACCCAACCGGGGGCAGGGGGCATGGTGGCTACACCTTC. Encoded protein: CASSYPTGGRGHGGYTF.

This clonotype was seen ten or more times. The chain joins TRBV2 to TRBJ2-7; D might be TRBD2 (5 bases). CDR1 is SNHLY, CDR2 FYNNEI, per germline. The CDR3 totals 16 residues. V lost 7 bases and J 0 bases, leaving 19 bases between the germline ends. CDR3 amino acids: CASTHGENPSSYEQYF. Here the CDR3 DNA reads TGTGCCAGCACCCACGGGGAGAACCCGAGCTCCTACGAGCAGTACTTC.

This clonotype showed up many times. V and J are TRBV28 and TRBJ2-1, with D possibly matching TRBD2 (5 bases). Germline V CDR1 and CDR2: MDHEN, SYDVKM. The length of the CDR3 is 16 residues. Trimming left V 2 bases short and J 1 base short, with 12 bases between. CDR3: CASSLGVGVSYNEQFF. CDR3 bases: TGTGCCAGCAGTTTAGGGGTGGGAGTGTCCTACAATGAGCAGTTCTTC.

The V call is TRBV29-1, the J call TRBJ2-5; 7 bases line up with TRBD1. Losses at the gene ends were 8 bases for V and 4 bases for J; bases not matched to a gene: 7. Germline CDR1 is SQVTM and CDR2 is ANQGSEA. CDR3 length: 12 amino acids. CDR3 nucleotide sequence: TGCAGCACAGCGCGACAGGGAGAGACCCAGTACTTC. Amino acids: CSTARQGETQYF.

This clonotype was detected only a few times. V is TRBV20-1 and J is TRBJ2-3; D not certain. The length of the CDR3 is 11 residues. Germline V CDR1 and CDR2: DFQATT, SNEGSKA (reference sequence). V lost 5 bases to trimming and J lost 6 bases, with 9 bases between them. DNA of the CDR3: TGCAGTGCTCCCGGGCCCGATACGCAGTATTTT. Protein product: CSAPGPDTQYF.

The CDR3 spells CAWSVLGGTGKLFF. The CDR3 coding sequence is TGTGCCTGGAGTGTACTCGGGGGGACGGGAAAACTGTTTTTT. The J gene is TRBJ1-4, the V gene TRBV30; a weak D match, TRBD1 (5 bases). In germline, CDR1 is GTSNPN, CDR2 SVGIG (reference sequence). There are 14 residues in the CDR3. The germline V and J ends were trimmed by 0 bases and 10 bases, with 15 bases remaining between them.

V and J are TRBV15 and TRBJ1-5; D is unresolved. CDR1 LNHNV and CDR2 YYDKDF come from the germline V gene (reference sequence). The CDR3 totals 16 residues. V shed 1 base and J shed 3 bases, with 13 bases lying between them. The CDR3 protein is CATSRGAALNNQPQHF. DNA for the CDR3: TGTGCCACCAGCAGAGGGGCAGCTCTCAACAATCAGCCCCAGCATTTT.

The rearrangement links TRBV6-2 or TRBV6-3 to TRBJ1-2; no reliable D call. Germline assignment: CDR1 MNHEY and CDR2 SVGEGT. CDR3 length: 16 residues. V lost 4 bases and J 7 bases, leaving 22 bases between the germline ends. The CDR3 nucleotides are TGTGCCAGCAGTTTCAATCCAAGGACTTCCGGGCTTGGCTACACCTTC. The encoded protein is CASSFNPRTSGLGYTF.

The chain is built from TRBV10-3 and TRBJ2-1; tentative D call: TRBD2 (6 bases). Germline CDR1 ENHRY, CDR2 SYGVKD. The V end lost 5 bases, the J end lost 4 bases, and 12 bases lay between the germline ends. The CDR3 runs 14 residues. CDR3 in amino acids: CAISPNREYNEQFF. CDR3 coding DNA: TGTGCCATCAGTCCTAACCGGGAGTACAATGAGCAGTTCTTC.

The CDR3 sequence: CASSRLAFMETQYF. Here the CDR3 DNA reads TGTGCCAGCAGTAGGCTAGCGTTTATGGAGACCCAGTACTTC. V usage is TRBV28 and J usage is TRBJ2-5, with D possibly matching TRBD2 (6 bases). This CDR3 is built from 14 residues. Trimming removed 5 bases from V and 5 bases from J, with 15 bases in between. Germline V gene sequence: CDR1 MDHEN, CDR2 SYDVKM.

This clonotype appeared many times. The J gene is TRBJ2-5, the V gene TRBV6-2 or TRBV6-3; D is tentatively TRBD1 or TRBD2 (6 bases each). The CDR3 contains 15 residues. CDR1 and CDR2 from the germline V gene are MNHEY and SVGEGT. With 2 bases removed from V and 2 bases from J, the gap between germline ends came to 12 bases. The CDR3 DNA follows: TGTGCCAGCAGTTACGTCCAGGGGAGGCAAGAGACCCAGTACTTC. Protein sequence: CASSYVQGRQETQYF.